The 13 T cell receptor beta chains below come from one sample, sequenced in a study of blood T cell repertoires in COVID-19. This table comes from immunoSEQ multiplex PCR, and its TCRdb copy is limited to in-frame clones, with some not included. This sample has some 300,000 clones, with 85% to 90% found just once. Sequenced: PBMCs or T cells enriched from blood (not recorded which). Every receptor here comes from a woman aged 50 to 60 who had been exposed to COVID-19.

The chain joins TRBV5-5 to TRBJ2-1; D may be TRBD2 (7 bases). The V and J ends lost 1 base and 4 bases respectively, with 15 bases between them. In germline, CDR1 is SGHKS, CDR2 YYEKEE (reference sequence). This CDR3 spans 16 amino acids. CDR3 sequence: CASSLSAGAKYNEQFF. Here the CDR3 DNA reads TGTGCCAGCAGCTTGTCGGCGGGGGCAAAGTACAATGAGCAGTTCTTC.

The rearrangement uses TRBV2 and TRBJ1-4; no definite D call. CDR3 length: 14 amino acids. CDR1 and CDR2 (germline): SNHLY, FYNNEI. Trimming took off 4 bases at V and 4 bases at J, with 10 bases between the two ends. CDR3 sequence reads: CASSVEGGNEKLFF. DNA for the CDR3: TGTGCCAGCAGTGTCGAGGGCGGTAATGAAAAACTGTTTTTT.

The chain links TRBV30 to TRBJ1-5; possible D gene TRBD1, 5 bases. Trimming left V 2 bases short and J 7 bases short, with 21 bases between. There are 16 residues in the CDR3. Per the germline V gene, CDR1 is GTSNPN and CDR2 is SVGIG (reference sequence). CDR3 region: CAWSIRGQGGRQPQHF. For the CDR3, the DNA is TGTGCCTGGAGTATCCGAGGCCAGGGTGGACGACAGCCCCAGCATTTT.

The chain employs TRBV27 and TRBJ1-6; 7 bases agree with TRBD1. V was pared by 3 bases and J by 7 bases, with 12 bases of the junction left unmatched. The CDR3 sequence is 17 residues long. CDR1 is MNHEY and CDR2 is SMNVEV in the germline V gene (reference sequence). CDR3 coding DNA: TGTGCCAGCAGTTTTCTTTCTCGCGGGACAGCGAATTCACCCCTCCACTTT. Amino acids: CASSFLSRGTANSPLHF.

The chain has TRBV28 and TRBJ1-2, with unresolved D. V dropped 7 bases and J dropped 5 bases, with 11 bases sitting between them. This CDR3 has 12 amino acids. Looked up from germline, CDR1 is MDHEN and CDR2 is SYDVKM. The CDR3 DNA reads TGTGCCAGCACGGCTAGCCGGTATGGCTACACCTTC. This translates into CASTASRYGYTF.

The CDR3 is CATPSGGRNTGELFF. The CDR3 bases are TGTGCCACGCCTAGCGGGGGACGGAACACCGGGGAGCTGTTTTTT. The gene calls are TRBV2 and TRBJ2-2; 10 positions agree with TRBD2. The CDR3 has 15 residues. The trim removed 10 bases at V and 1 base at J, leaving 6 bases unmatched. Per germline, CDR1 SNHLY and CDR2 FYNNEI. Supplemented by reference TRBV2 and TRBJ2-2, the full variable domain reads EPEVTQTPSHQVTQMGQEVILRCVPISNHLYFYWYRQILGQKVEFLVSFYNNEISEKSEIFDDQFSVERPDGSNFTLKIRSTKLEDSAMYFCATPSGGRNTGELFFGEGSRLTVL.

The rearrangement joins TRBV5-1 to TRBJ2-3, with 14 positions matching TRBD2. This CDR3 is 14 amino acids long. Germline V gives CDR1 SGHRS, CDR2 YFSETQ. Losses at the gene ends were 5 bases for V and 14 bases for J; bases not matched to a gene: 10. The CDR3 DNA follows: TGCGCCAGCAGGGAAAGGACTAGCGGGGGGTTCTCGTATTTT. It encodes CASRERTSGGFSYF.

The V call is TRBV28, the J call TRBJ1-3; weak D call: TRBD1 (5 bases). Trimming left V 4 bases short and J 2 bases short, with 15 bases between. Germline lookup yields CDR1 MDHEN and CDR2 SYDVKM. The CDR3 is made up of 16 amino acids. CDR3 sequence (DNA): TGTGCCAGCAGTTCTTCAGGGTACGAACCTGGAAACACCATATATTTT. Translation: CASSSSGYEPGNTIYF.

The chain uses TRBV15 and TRBJ1-1; 8 bases align to TRBD1. This CDR3 contains 13 residues. The V segment lost 3 bases and the J segment 6 bases; nucleotides outside the gene matches: 3. In germline, CDR1 is LNHNV, CDR2 YYDKDF (reference sequence). This CDR3 is CATSRLQGAEAFF. As DNA, the CDR3 is TGTGCCACCAGCAGGCTACAGGGGGCTGAAGCTTTCTTT. The full variable domain, rest sourced from reference TRBV15 and TRBJ1-1, is DAMVIQNPRYQVTQFGKPVTLSCSQTLNHNVMYWYQQKSSQAPKLLFHYYDKDFNNEADTPDNFQSRRPNTSFCFLDIRSPGLGDTAMYLCATSRLQGAEAFFGQGTRLTVV.

Note on this clone: No conserved phenylalanine or tryptophan is present at the end of the CDR3, so a read error is the likely explanation. The limits of the CDR3 on the DNA are not certain, so only TCRdb's listed CDR3 is given. The chain combines TRBV5-6 with TRBJ1-2; the listed D gene, TRBD1, was not tested against the DNA. A total of 11 residues make up the CDR3, ends included. Germline V gene lookup returns CDR1 SGHDT and CDR2 YYEEEE. CDR3 residues: CASSLITDRSI.

This chain links TRBV10-3 with TRBJ2-2; TRBD2 matches at 13 bases. The CDR3 length is 19 residues. CDR1 ENHRY and CDR2 SYGVKD come from the germline V gene. Unmatched junction bases numbered 20, after V lost 10 bases and J lost 6 bases. The CDR3 nucleotides are TGTGCCACCGCTACTAGCGGGGGGGAACGGAATCGTGTCGCCGGGGAGCTGTTTTTT. Its protein is CATATSGGERNRVAGELFF.

J is TRBJ1-4 and V is TRBV30; D not resolved. The V gene's germline CDR1 is GTSNPN and CDR2 SVGIG (reference sequence). The CDR3 length is 15 residues. V gave up 0 bases and J gave up 0 bases, with 8 bases separating them. This chain's CDR3 is CAWSVSITTNEKLFF. The CDR3, as DNA: TGTGCCTGGAGTGTATCTATCACAACTAATGAAAAACTGTTTTTT.

The chain couples TRBV5-4 to TRBJ1-1; TRBD1 aligns across 7 bases. Germline lookup yields CDR1 SGHNT and CDR2 YYREEE (reference sequence). CDR3 length: 16 amino acids. V gave up 4 bases and J gave up 2 bases; unmatched junction bases: 11. CDR3 sequence reads: CASSPHPTGTNTEAFF. The CDR3 coding sequence is TGTGCCAGCAGCCCCCACCCGACAGGGACCAACACTGAAGCTTTCTTT.